The following is a T cell receptor beta chain sequence with its context. The protocol was immunoSEQ multiplex PCR, while the TCRdb copy is restricted to in-frame clones and leaves out a portion. The sample lists approximately 66,000 clones, around 90% seen once, with around 5.4% in the top ten. This sample is part of a study of control samples from healthy donors and cancer patients. The CDR3 covers 15 residues. The V end was cut by 0 bases, the J end by 7 bases, with 13 bases between. The germline V gene has CDR1 SGDLS and CDR2 YYNGEE. The sequence came from a man between 60 and 70 years old with colorectal cancer. The chain uses TRBV9 and TRBJ1-4; the D gene is possibly TRBD1 (6 bases). The specimen was PBMCs. As DNA, the CDR3 is TGTGCCAGCAGCGTAGTTGGGGGCGCGGGTGAAAAACTGTTTTTT. It codes for CASSVVGGAGEKLFF.